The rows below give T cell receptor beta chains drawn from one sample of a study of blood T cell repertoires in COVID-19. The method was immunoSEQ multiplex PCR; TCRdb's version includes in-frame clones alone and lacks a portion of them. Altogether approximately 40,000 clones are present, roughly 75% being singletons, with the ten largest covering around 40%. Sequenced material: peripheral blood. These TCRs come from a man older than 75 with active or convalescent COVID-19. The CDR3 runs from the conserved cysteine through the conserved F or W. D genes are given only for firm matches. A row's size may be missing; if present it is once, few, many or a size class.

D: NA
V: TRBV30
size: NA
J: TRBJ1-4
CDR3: CAWSVRSGAYEKLFF
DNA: TGTGCCTGGAGTGTCCGATCGGGTGCCTATGAAAAACTGTTTTTT

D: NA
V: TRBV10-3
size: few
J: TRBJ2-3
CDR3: CAISESVATDTQYF
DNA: TGTGCCATCAGTGAGTCAGTAGCGACAGATACGCAGTATTTT

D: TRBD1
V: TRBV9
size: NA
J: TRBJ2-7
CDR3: CASSSRQGYEQYF
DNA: TGTGCCAGCAGCTCACGACAGGGGTACGAGCAGTACTTC

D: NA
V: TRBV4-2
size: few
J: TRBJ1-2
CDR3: CASSQAGGGRELYGYTF
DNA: TGTGCCAGCAGCCAAGCTGGGGGAGGGAGGGAACTCTATGGCTACACCTTC

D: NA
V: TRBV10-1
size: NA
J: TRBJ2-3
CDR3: CAPRASASTDTQYF
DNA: TGCGCCCCCAGGGCTAGCGCTAGCACAGATACGCAGTATTTT

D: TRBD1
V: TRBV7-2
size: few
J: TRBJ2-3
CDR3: CASSLDRGGDTQYF
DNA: TGTGCCAGCAGCCTCGACAGGGGGGGAGATACGCAGTATTTT

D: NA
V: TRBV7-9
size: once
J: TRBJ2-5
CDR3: CASSSQWTGRGQETQYF
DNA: TGTGCCAGCAGCTCCCAATGGACAGGGAGGGGCCAAGAGACCCAGTACTTC

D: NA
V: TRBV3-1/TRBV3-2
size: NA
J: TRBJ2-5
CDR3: CASSPSPTKAQETQYF
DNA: TGTGCCAGCAGCCCATCCCCGACAAAGGCCCAAGAGACCCAGTACTTC

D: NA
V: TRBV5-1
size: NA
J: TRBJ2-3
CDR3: CASSFGDSYPTDTQYF
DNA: TGCGCCAGCAGCTTCGGAGACTCATATCCCACAGATACGCAGTATTTT

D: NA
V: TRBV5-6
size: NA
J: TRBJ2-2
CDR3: CASSPTGSGELFF
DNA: TGTGCCAGCAGCCCTACAGGGAGCGGGGAGCTGTTTTTT

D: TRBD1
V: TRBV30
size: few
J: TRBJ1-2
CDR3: CAWRRRGQRGYTF
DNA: TGTGCCTGGAGGCGCCGGGGACAGCGAGGGTACACCTTC

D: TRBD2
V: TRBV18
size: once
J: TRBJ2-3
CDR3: CASSPKSGSRDTQYF
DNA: TGTGCCAGCTCACCGAAAAGCGGGAGTAGGGATACGCAGTATTTT

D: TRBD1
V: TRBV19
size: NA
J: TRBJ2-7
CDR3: CASSSQGAYEQYF
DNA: TGTGCCAGTAGTTCCCAGGGGGCCTACGAGCAGTACTTC

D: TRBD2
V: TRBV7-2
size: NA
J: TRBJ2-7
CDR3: CASSLRSGGFSDPDF
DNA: TGTGCCAGCAGCTTAAGAAGCGGGGGGTTCTCTGACCCGGACTTC

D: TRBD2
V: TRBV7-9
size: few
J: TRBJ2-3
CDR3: CASSLVGGSLTDTQYF
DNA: TGTGCCAGCAGCTTAGTTGGCGGGAGCCTCACAGATACGCAGTATTTT

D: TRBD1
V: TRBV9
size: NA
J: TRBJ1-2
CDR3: CASTPSPGQGYSGYTF
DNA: TGTGCCAGCACCCCAAGTCCGGGACAGGGTTACAGTGGCTACACCTTC

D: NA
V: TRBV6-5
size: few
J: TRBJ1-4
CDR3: CASRTSARAKEKLFF
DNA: TGTGCCAGCAGAACCTCCGCCAGGGCTAAGGAAAAACTGTTTTTT

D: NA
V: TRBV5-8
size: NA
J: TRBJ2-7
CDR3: CASSYKTGNEQYF
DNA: TGTGCCAGCAGCTACAAAACCGGGAACGAGCAGTACTTC

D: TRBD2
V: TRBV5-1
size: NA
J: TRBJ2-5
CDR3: CASSLAGSGGQETQYF
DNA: TGCGCCAGCAGCTTGGCTGGTAGCGGGGGTCAAGAGACCCAGTACTTC

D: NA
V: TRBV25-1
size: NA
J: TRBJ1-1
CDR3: CASSDGSTEAFF
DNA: TGTGCCAGCAGTGACGGGTCCACTGAAGCTTTCTTT

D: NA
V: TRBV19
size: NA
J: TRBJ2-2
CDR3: CASSKEGAGTGELFF
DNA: TGTGCCAGTAGTAAGGAGGGGGCCGGGACCGGGGAGCTGTTTTTT